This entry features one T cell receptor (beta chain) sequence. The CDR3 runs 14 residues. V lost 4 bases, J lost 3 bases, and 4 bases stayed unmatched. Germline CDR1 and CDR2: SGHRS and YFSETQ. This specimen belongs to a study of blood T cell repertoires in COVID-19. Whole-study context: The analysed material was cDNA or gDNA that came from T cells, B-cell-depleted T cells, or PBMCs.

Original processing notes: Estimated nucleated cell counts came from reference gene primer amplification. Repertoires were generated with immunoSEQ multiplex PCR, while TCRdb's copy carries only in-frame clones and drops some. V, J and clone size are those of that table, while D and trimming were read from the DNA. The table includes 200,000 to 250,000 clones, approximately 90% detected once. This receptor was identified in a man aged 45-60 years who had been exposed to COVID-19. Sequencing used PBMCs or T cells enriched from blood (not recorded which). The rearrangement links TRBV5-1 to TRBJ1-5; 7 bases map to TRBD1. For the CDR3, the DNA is TGCGCCAGCAGCCCGGGACAGAACAATCAGCCCCAGCATTTT. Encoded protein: CASSPGQNNQPQHF.